This T cell receptor (beta chain) was retrieved from a study of blood T cell repertoires in COVID-19. In the study overall: Material from acute and convalescent COVID-19 was sourced from the United States, Italy and Spain. T cells, B-cell-depleted T cells, or PBMCs provided the cDNA or gDNA that served as material.

In the original analysis: Quantification of nucleated cells was approximated via reference gene primer amplification. Generated by immunoSEQ multiplex PCR, the TCRdb table keeps only in-frame clones and is missing some. For V, J and clone size, that table is used; D and trimming come from the DNA. The table includes roughly 77,000 clones, about 87% detected once. Germline V gene data show CDR1 as SNHLY and CDR2 as FYNNEI. V lost 11 bases and J lost 6; bases outside the gene matches: 9. There are 12 residues in the CDR3. This TCR was sampled from a middle-aged man with active COVID-19. The sample taken for sequencing was peripheral blood. The rearrangement joins TRBV2 to TRBJ1-1; 7 positions agree with TRBD1. The CDR3 nucleotides read TGTGCCGGTCAGGGGGATGGTTCTGAAGCTTTCTTT. It codes for CAGQGDGSEAFF.